Sequencing of this TCR beta chain was carried out in a study of cytomegalovirus exposure and HLA in healthy donors. The PCR used 60 Vbeta and 13 Jbeta primers. Here immunoSEQ multiplex PCR was the method, and the copy in TCRdb shows in-frame clones only, minus some. The data hold around 150,000 clones, with nearly 80% observed a single time. About this clone itself: No antigen is known for it.

Trimming shortened V by 5 bases and J by 5 bases, and 32 bases separated the two germline ends. Germline CDR1 PRHDT, CDR2 FYEKMQ (reference sequence). The CDR3 extends over 20 amino acids. Whole-study findings and limits: Later analysis demonstrated an association between a missense DCLRE1C variant and TCR beta V- and J-gene trimming. Usually a TCR sequence was rare, but some public TCRs were found in many donors.

The chain links TRBV13 to TRBJ2-3; D might be TRBD1 (5 bases). The sample consisted of PBMCs. The TCR was taken from a woman aged 50 to 60 in good health and CMV-seropositive. DNA for the CDR3: TGTGCCAGCAGCCCGCCTACGAACCCAATCGGAAGGGGAAGAAGAGATACGCAGTATTTT. Its translation: CASSPPTNPIGRGRRDTQYF. Combining the CDR3 with reference TRBV13 and TRBJ2-3 gives the whole variable domain AAGVIQSPRHLIKEKRETATLKCYPIPRHDTVYWYQQGPGQDPQFLISFYEKMQSDKGSIPDRFSAQQFSDYHSELNMSSLELGDSALYFCASSPPTNPIGRGRRDTQYFGPGTRLTVL.